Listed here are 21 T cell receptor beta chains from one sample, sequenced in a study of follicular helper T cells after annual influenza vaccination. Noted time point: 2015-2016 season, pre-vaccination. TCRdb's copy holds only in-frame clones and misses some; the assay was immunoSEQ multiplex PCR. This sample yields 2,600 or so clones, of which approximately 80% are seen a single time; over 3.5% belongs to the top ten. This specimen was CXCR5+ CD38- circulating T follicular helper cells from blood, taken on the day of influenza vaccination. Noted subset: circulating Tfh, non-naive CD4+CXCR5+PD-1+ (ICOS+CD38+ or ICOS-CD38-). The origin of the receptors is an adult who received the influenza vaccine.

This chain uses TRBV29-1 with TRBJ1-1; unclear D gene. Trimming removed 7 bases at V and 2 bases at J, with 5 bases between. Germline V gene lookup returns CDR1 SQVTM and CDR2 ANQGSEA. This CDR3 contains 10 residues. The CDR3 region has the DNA TGCAGCGCCTCCAACACTGAAGCTTTCTTT. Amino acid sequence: CSASNTEAFF.

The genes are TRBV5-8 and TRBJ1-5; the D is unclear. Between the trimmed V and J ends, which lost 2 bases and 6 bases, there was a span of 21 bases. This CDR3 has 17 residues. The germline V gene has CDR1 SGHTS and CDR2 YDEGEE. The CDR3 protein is CASSFRKRVDTGQPQHF. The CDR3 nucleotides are TGTGCCAGCAGCTTTAGGAAAAGGGTCGACACGGGTCAGCCCCAGCATTTT. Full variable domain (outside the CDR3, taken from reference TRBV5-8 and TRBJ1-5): EAGVTQSPTHLIKTRGQQATLRCSPISGHTSVYWYQQALGLGLQFLLWYDEGEERNRGNFPPRFSGRQFPNYSSELNVNALELEDSALYLCASSFRKRVDTGQPQHFGDGTRLSIL.

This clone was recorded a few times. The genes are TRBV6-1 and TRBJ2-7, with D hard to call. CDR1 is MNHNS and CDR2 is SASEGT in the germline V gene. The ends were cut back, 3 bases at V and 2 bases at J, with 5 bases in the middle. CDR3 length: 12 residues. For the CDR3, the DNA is TGTGCCAGCAGTGAGGTCCCCTACGAGCAGTACTTC. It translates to CASSEVPYEQYF.

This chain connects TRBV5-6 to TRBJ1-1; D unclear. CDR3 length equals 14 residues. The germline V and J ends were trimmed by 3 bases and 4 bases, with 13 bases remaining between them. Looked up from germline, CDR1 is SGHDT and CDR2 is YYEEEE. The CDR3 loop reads CASSSASVSTEAFF. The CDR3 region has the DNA TGTGCCAGCAGCTCGGCCTCGGTGAGCACTGAAGCTTTCTTT.

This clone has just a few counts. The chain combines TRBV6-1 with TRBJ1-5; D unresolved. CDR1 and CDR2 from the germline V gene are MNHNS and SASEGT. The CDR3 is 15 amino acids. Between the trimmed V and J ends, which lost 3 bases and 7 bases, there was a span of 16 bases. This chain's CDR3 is CASSDDGFLRQPQHF. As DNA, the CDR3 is TGTGCCAGCAGTGATGACGGCTTTTTGCGCCAGCCCCAGCATTTT.

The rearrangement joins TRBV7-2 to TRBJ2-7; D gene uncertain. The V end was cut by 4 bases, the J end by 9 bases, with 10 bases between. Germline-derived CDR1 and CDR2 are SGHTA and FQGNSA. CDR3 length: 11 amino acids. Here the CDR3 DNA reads TGTGCCAGCAGCTCCGCCTATGGGCAGTACTTC. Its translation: CASSSAYGQYF.

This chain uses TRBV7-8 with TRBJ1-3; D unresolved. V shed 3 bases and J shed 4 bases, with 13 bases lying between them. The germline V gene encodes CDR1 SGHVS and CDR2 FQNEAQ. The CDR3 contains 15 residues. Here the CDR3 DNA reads TGTGCCAGCAGCTTCGGAGGGTTAGGAGGAAACACCATATATTTT. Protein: CASSFGGLGGNTIYF. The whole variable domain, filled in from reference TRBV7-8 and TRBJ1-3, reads GAGVSQSPRYKVAKRGQDVALRCDPISGHVSLFWYQQALGQGPEFLTYFQNEAQLDKSGLPSDRFFAERPEGSVSTLKIQRTQQEDSAVYLCASSFGGLGGNTIYFGEGSWLTVV.

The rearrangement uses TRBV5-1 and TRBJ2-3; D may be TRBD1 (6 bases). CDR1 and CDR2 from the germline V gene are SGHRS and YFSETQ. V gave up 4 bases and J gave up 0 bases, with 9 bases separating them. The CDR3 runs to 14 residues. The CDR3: CASSPGESTDTQYF. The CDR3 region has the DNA TGCGCCAGCAGCCCAGGGGAGAGCACAGATACGCAGTATTTT. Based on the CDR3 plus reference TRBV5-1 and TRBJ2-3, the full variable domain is KAGVTQTPRYLIKTRGQQVTLSCSPISGHRSVSWYQQTPGQGLQFLFEYFSETQRNKGNFPGRFSGRQFSNSRSEMNVSTLELGDSALYLCASSPGESTDTQYFGPGTRLTVL.

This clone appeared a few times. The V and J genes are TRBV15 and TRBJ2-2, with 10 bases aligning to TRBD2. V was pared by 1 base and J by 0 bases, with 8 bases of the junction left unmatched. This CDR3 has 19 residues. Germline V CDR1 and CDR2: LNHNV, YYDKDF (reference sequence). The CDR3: CATSRGGLATDANTGELFF. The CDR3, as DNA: TGTGCCACCAGCAGAGGGGGACTAGCGACTGACGCGAACACCGGGGAGCTGTTTTTT.

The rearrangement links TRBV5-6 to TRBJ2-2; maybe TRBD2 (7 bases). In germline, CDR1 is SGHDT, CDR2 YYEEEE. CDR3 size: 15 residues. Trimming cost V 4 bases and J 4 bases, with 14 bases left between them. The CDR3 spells CASSIGQRGTGELFF. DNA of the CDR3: TGTGCCAGCAGCATCGGACAGCGGGGCACCGGGGAGCTGTTTTTT.

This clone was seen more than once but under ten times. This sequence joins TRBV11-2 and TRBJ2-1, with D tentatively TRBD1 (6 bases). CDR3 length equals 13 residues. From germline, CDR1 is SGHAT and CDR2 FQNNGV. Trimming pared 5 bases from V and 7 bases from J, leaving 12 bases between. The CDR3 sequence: CASSATGQNEQFF. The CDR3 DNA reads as TGTGCCAGCAGCGCGACGGGACAAAATGAGCAGTTCTTC.

For the CDR3, the DNA is TGTGCCTGGAGTGCCCCGGGGACAGTTAGCAATCAGCCCCAGCATTTT. This gives the protein CAWSAPGTVSNQPQHF. V usage is TRBV30 and J usage is TRBJ1-5; 7 positions agree with TRBD1. With V trimmed by 1 base and J by 0 bases, 6 bases remained unmatched. This CDR3 region has 16 residues. The germline V gene encodes CDR1 GTSNPN and CDR2 SVGIG (reference sequence).

The CDR3 DNA follows: TGTGCCAGCAGTTACGGAGGCGGGACAGTGGTAGAAAAACTGTTTTTT. Encoded protein: CASSYGGGTVVEKLFF. This chain links TRBV6-5 with TRBJ1-4; 7 nucleotides line up with TRBD1. With 2 bases clipped from V and 8 bases from J, the junction kept 11 bases outside the gene matches. The CDR3 totals 16 residues. The germline V gene encodes CDR1 MNHEY and CDR2 SVGAGI.

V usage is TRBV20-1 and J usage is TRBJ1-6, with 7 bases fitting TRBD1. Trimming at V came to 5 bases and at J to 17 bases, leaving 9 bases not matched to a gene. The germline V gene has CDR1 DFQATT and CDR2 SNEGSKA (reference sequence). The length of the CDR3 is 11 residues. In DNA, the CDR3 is TGCAGTGCTTGGGACAGTTCAGGGGTCCACTTT. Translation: CSAWDSSGVHF.

CDR3 protein: CASSLVFGHTGRGYEQYF. The CDR3 coding sequence is TGTGCCAGCAGCTTAGTTTTTGGGCATACAGGGAGGGGCTACGAGCAGTACTTC. The V gene is TRBV13, the J gene TRBJ2-7, with D perhaps matching TRBD2 (7 bases). Trimming stripped 1 base from V and 3 bases from J, with 22 bases between. CDR1 is PRHDT, CDR2 FYEKMQ, per germline (reference sequence). The CDR3 runs to 18 residues.

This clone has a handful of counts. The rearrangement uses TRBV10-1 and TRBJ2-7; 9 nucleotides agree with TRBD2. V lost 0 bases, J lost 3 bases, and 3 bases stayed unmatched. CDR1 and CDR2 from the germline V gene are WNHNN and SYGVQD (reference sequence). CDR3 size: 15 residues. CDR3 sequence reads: CASSESVAGVYEQYF. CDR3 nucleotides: TGCGCCAGCAGTGAGTCCGTAGCGGGGGTCTACGAGCAGTACTTC.

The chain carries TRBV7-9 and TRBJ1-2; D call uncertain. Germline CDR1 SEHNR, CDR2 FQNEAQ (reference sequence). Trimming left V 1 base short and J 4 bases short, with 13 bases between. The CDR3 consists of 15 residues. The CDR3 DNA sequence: TGTGCCAGCAGCTTAGGGCAAGGCCAGACCTATGGCTACACCTTC. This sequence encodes CASSLGQGQTYGYTF.

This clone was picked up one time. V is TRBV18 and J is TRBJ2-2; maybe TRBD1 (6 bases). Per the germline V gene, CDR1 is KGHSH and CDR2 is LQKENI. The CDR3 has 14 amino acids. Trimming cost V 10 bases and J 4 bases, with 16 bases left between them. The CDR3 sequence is CATGVGQFTGELFF. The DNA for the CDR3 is TGTGCCACCGGCGTAGGACAGTTCACCGGGGAGCTGTTTTTT.

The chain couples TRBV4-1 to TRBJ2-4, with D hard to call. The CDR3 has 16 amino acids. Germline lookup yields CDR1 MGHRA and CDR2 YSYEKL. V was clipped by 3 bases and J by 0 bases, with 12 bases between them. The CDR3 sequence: CASSHPDRLAKNIQYF. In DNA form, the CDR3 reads TGCGCCAGCAGCCATCCCGACCGATTAGCCAAAAACATTCAGTACTTC.

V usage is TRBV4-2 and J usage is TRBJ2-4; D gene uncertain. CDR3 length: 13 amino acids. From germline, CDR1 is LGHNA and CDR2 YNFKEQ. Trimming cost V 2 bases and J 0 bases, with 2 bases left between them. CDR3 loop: CASSQKAKNIQYF. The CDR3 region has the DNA TGTGCCAGCAGCCAAAAAGCCAAAAACATTCAGTACTTC.

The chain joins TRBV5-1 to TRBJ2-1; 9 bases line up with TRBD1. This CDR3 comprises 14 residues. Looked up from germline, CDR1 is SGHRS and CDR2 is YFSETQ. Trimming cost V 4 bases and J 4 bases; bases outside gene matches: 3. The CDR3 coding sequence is TGCGCCAGCAGCCCGGGACAGGGTTACAATGAGCAGTTCTTC. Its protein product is CASSPGQGYNEQFF.